The rows below give T cell receptor beta chains drawn from one sample of a study of blood T cell repertoires in COVID-19. Method: immunoSEQ multiplex PCR; TCRdb's copy keeps in-frame clones and lacks some. The data show approximately 49,000 clones, with 75% to 90% seen just once and roughly 14% held by the top ten. The sequenced material came from peripheral blood. The source of these receptors is a human donor with acute or convalescent COVID-19. The donor label of this sample is uncertain. Each CDR3 is given with its conserved first and last residue. The D gene is left open where the match is weak. Clone size is not always given. Where it is, it says once, few, many or a class for expanded clones.

d_gene	v_gene	abundance	j_gene	CDR3nt	CDR3aa
NA	TRBV11-3	once	TRBJ1-6	TGTGCCAGCAGCGTCCCCAGGGGTAATTCACCCCTCCACTTT	CASSVPRGNSPLHF
TRBD2	TRBV7-2	NA	TRBJ2-7	TGTGCCAGCAGCATCAGCGGGACTAGCGGGAAGTACGAGCAGTACTTC	CASSISGTSGKYEQYF
NA	TRBV7-9	NA	TRBJ2-2	TGTGCCAGCAGCTTGGACCCTGTTTCGGGAGTGGGGAACACCGGGGAGCTGTTTTTT	CASSLDPVSGVGNTGELFF
TRBD1	TRBV2	NA	TRBJ1-1	TGTGCCAGCAGGCTGGACAGGGGCGGTGAAGCTTTCTTT	CASRLDRGGEAFF
TRBD2	TRBV7-2	NA	TRBJ2-3	TGTGCCAGCAGCTTAGCGAGCACTAGCGAGGCGCAGTATTTT	CASSLASTSEAQYF
NA	TRBV11-2	NA	TRBJ1-1	TGTGCCAGCAGCTTAGTGGCAGGGGCGGGGGCCACTGAAGCTTTCTTT	CASSLVAGAGATEAFF
TRBD1	TRBV5-8	NA	TRBJ2-7	TGTGCCAGCAGCTTGTTAGGGACAGGCTACGAGCAGTACTTC	CASSLLGTGYEQYF
NA	TRBV11-1	NA	TRBJ2-3	TGTGCCAGCAGCTTAAGTGAAGTAGCTAGCACAGATACGCAGTATTTT	CASSLSEVASTDTQYF
TRBD1	TRBV6-1	NA	TRBJ2-5	TGTGCCAGCAGTGATACAGGGGTAGAGACCCAGTACTTC	CASSDTGVETQYF
TRBD2	TRBV6-4	NA	TRBJ2-4	TGTGCCAGCAGTGAGGCCGGGACTAGCGGTCCTCAGTACTTC	CASSEAGTSGPQYF
TRBD1	TRBV7-3	NA	TRBJ2-1	TGTGCCAGCAGCTTAATCGGGACAGGGGCTGACAATGAGCAGTTCTTC	CASSLIGTGADNEQFF
NA	TRBV19	NA	TRBJ1-1	TGTGCCAGTAGTCTAACAGGGCCGCCCGGCCTTCCGACCTTAGAGGCTTTCTTT	CASSLTGPPGLPTLEAFF
NA	TRBV5-1	NA	TRBJ1-2	TGCGCCAGCAGCTTGGTTCAGAACTATGGCTACACCTTC	CASSLVQNYGYTF
TRBD2	TRBV6-5	NA	TRBJ2-7	TGTGCCGCCCGGGACTACCCTTCCTACGAGCAGTACTTC	CAARDYPSYEQYF
NA	TRBV29-1	NA	TRBJ1-1	TGCAGCGTTGCACAGCATATGAACACTGAAGCTTTCTTT	CSVAQHMNTEAFF
TRBD1	TRBV18	NA	TRBJ1-5	TGTGCCAGCTCATCGGGACAGATAAGGAATCAGCCCCAGCATTTT	CASSSGQIRNQPQHF
TRBD1	TRBV6-2/TRBV6-3	NA	TRBJ2-7	TGTGCCAGCAGTTACTTTCGCAGGGGGAGCTCCTACGAGCAGTACTTC	CASSYFRRGSSYEQYF
TRBD1	TRBV30	NA	TRBJ1-5	TGTGCCTGGAGTGGAACAGGGGGCAATCAGCCCCAGCATTTT	CAWSGTGGNQPQHF
NA	TRBV7-3	NA	TRBJ2-3	TGTGCCAGCAGCTTAGGGGGGGGCCTGGATACGCAGTATTTT	CASSLGGGLDTQYF
NA	TRBV20-1	NA	TRBJ2-3	TGCAGTGCGGTCGGGAATACGCAGTATTTT	CSAVGNTQYF
TRBD1	TRBV2	few	TRBJ1-6	TGTGCCAGCAGTCCCCGGGACAGGGCTGATTCACCCCTCCACTTT	CASSPRDRADSPLHF